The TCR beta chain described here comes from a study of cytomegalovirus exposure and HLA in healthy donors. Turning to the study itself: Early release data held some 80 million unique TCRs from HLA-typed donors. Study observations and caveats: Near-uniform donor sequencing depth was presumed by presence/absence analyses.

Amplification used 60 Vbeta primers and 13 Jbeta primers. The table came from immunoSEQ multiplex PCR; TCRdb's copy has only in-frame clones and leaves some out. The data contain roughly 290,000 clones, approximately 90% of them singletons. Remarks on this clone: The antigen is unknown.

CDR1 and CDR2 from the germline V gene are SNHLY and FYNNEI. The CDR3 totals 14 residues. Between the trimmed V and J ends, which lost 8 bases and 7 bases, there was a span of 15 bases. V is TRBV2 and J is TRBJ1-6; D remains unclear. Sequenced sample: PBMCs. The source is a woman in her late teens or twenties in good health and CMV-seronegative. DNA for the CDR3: TGTGCCAGCCAAAGGAGGACGGACAATTCACCCCTCCACTTT. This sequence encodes CASQRRTDNSPLHF.